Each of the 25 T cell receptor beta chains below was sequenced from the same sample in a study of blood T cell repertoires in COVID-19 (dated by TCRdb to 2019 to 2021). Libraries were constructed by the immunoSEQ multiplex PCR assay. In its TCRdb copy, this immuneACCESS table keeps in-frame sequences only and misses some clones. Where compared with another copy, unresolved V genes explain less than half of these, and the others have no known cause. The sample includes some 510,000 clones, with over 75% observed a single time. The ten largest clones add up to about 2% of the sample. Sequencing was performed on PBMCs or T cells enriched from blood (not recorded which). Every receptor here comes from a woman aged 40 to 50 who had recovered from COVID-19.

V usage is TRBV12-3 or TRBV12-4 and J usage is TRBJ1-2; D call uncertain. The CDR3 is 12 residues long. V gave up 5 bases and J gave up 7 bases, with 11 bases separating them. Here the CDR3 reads CASSHATGGYTF. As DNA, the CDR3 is TGTGCCAGCAGTCATGCCACGGGTGGCTACACCTTC.

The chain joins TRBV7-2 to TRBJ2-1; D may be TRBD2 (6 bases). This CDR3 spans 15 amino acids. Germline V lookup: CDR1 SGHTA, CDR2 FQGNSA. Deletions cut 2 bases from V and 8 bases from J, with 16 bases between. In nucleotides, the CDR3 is TGTGCCAGCAGCTTATCCCTCGGGAGTGGGGATGAGCAGTTCTTC. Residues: CASSLSLGSGDEQFF.

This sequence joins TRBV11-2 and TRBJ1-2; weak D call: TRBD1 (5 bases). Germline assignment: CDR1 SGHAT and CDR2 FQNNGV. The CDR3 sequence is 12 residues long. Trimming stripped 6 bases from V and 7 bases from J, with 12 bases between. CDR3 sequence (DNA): TGTGCCAGCAGTCCCGGCGGGGGTGGCTACACCTTC. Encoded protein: CASSPGGGGYTF.

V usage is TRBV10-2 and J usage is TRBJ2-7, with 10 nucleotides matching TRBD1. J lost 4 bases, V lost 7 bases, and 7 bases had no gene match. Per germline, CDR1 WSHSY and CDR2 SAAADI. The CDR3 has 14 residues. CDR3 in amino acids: CASTPGQGGYEQYF. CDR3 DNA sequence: TGCGCCAGCACCCCCGGACAGGGGGGGTACGAGCAGTACTTC.

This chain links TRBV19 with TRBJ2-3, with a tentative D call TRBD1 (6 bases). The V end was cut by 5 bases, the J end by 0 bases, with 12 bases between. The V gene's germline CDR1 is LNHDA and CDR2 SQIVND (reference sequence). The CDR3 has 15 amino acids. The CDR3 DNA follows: TGTGCCAGTAGTCAGGACAGATATAGCACAGATACGCAGTATTTT. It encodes CASSQDRYSTDTQYF.

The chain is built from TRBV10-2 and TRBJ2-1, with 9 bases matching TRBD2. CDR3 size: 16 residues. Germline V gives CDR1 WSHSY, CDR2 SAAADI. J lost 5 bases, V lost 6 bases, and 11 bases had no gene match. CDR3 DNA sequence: TGCGCCAGCAGGGAAGGGCGCGCGGGAGGGCACAATGAGCAGTTCTTC. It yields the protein CASREGRAGGHNEQFF.

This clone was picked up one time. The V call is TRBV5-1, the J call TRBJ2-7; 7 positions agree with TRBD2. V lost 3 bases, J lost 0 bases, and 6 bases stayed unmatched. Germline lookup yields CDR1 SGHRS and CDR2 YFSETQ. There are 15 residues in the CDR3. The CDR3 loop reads CASSSQSSGSYEQYF. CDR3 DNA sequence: TGCGCCAGCAGCTCTCAGTCTAGCGGCTCCTACGAGCAGTACTTC.

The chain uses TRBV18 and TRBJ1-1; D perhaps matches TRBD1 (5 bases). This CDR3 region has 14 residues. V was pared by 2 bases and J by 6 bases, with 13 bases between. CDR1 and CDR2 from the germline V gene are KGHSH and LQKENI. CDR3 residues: CASSPGAELSEAFF. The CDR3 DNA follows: TGTGCCAGCTCACCAGGGGCAGAACTCTCTGAAGCTTTCTTT.

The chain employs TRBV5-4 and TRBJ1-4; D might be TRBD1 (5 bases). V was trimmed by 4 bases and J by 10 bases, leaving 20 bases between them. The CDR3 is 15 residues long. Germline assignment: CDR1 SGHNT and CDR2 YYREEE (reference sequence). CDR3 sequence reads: CASSLIGGSRGKLFF. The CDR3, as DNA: TGTGCCAGCAGCCTGATCGGGGGGTCCCGGGGAAAACTGTTTTTT.

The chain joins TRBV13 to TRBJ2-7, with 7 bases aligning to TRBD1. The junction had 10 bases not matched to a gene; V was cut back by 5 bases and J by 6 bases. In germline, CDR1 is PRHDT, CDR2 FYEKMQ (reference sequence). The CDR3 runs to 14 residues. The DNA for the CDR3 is TGTGCCAGCAGCCGGACAGGATGGGGTAGCGAGCAGTACTTC. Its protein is CASSRTGWGSEQYF.

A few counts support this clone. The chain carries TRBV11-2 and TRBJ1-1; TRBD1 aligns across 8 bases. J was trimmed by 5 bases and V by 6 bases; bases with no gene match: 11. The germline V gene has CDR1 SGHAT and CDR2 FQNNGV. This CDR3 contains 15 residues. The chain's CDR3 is CASSSRQGLITEAFF. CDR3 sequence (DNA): TGTGCCAGCAGTTCAAGACAGGGGTTGATAACTGAAGCTTTCTTT.

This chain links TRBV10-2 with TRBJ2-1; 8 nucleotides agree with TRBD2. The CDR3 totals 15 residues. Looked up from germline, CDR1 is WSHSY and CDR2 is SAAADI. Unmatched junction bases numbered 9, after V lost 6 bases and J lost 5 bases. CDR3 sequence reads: CASSSWREANNEQFF. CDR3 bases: TGCGCCAGCAGCTCATGGCGGGAGGCAAACAATGAGCAGTTCTTC.

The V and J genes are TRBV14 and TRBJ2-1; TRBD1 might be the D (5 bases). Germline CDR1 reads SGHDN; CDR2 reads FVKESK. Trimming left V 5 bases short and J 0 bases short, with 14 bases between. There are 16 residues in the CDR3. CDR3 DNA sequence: TGTGCCAGCAGCTTTTTCAGGGAAAGCTCCTACAATGAGCAGTTCTTC. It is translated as CASSFFRESSYNEQFF.

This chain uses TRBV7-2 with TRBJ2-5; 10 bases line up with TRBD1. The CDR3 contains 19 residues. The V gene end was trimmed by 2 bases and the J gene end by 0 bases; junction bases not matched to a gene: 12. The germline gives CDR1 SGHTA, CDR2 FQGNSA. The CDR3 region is CASSLSLTGGAGYQETQYF. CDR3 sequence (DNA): TGTGCCAGCAGCTTAAGCCTGACAGGGGGCGCCGGGTACCAAGAGACCCAGTACTTC.

The CDR3: CASRGAQQENTEAFF. CDR3 DNA sequence: TGCGCCAGCAGGGGGGCCCAGCAAGAAAACACTGAAGCTTTCTTT. This chain connects TRBV5-1 to TRBJ1-1; possible D gene TRBD1, 6 bases. CDR1 is SGHRS and CDR2 is YFSETQ in the germline V gene. With 5 bases removed from V and 2 bases from J, the gap between germline ends came to 16 bases. This CDR3 region has 15 residues.

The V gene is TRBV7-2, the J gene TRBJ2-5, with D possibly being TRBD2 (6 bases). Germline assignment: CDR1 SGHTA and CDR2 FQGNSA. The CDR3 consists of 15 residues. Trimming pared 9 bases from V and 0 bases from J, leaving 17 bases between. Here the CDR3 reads CASVAVRGYQETQYF. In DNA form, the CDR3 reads TGTGCCAGTGTTGCAGTTCGGGGGTACCAAGAGACCCAGTACTTC.

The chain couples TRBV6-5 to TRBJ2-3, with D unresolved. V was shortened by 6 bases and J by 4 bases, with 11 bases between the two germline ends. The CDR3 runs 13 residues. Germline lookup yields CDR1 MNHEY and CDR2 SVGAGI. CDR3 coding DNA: TGTGCCAGCAGGATTCTCAGCGCAGATACGCAGTATTTT. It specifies CASRILSADTQYF.

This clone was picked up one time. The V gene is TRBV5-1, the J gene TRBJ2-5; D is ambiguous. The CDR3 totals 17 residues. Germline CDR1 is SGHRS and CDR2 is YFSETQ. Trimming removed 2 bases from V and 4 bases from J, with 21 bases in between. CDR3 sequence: CASSFAGTNTAGETQYF. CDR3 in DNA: TGCGCCAGCAGCTTTGCAGGCACCAATACCGCTGGAGAGACCCAGTACTTC. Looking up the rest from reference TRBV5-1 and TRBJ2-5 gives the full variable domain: KAGVTQTPRYLIKTRGQQVTLSCSPISGHRSVSWYQQTPGQGLQFLFEYFSETQRNKGNFPGRFSGRQFSNSRSEMNVSTLELGDSALYLCASSFAGTNTAGETQYFGPGTRLLVL.

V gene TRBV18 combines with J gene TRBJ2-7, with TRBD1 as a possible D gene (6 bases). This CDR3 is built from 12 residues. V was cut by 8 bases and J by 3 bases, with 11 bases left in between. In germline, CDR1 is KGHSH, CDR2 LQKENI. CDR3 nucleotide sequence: TGTGCCAGCCACAGGGTCGGCTACGAGCAGTACTTC. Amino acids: CASHRVGYEQYF.

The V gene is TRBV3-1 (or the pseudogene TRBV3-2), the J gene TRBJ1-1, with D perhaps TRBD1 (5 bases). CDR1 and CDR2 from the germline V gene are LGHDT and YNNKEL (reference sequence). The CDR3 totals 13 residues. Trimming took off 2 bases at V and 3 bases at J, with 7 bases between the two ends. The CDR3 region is CASSQQGDTEAFF. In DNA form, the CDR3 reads TGTGCCAGCAGCCAACAGGGCGACACTGAAGCTTTCTTT.

The CDR3 DNA sequence: TGTGCCAGCAGCCGCCCAGCGGGAGGGAGTTACGAGCAGTACTTC. Its protein is CASSRPAGGSYEQYF. The chain carries TRBV6-2 or TRBV6-3 and TRBJ2-7; 10 nucleotides match TRBD2. V lost 6 bases to trimming and J lost 4 bases; unmatched junction nucleotides: 9. There are 15 residues in the CDR3. Germline CDR1 and CDR2: MNHEY and SVGEGT.

CDR3 sequence (DNA): TGTGCCAGCAGCTTAGATAGCGGCACCAGATACCACAAGGAGGTGGATGAGCAGTTCTTC. Its translation is CASSLDSGTRYHKEVDEQFF. The rearrangement links TRBV11-2 to TRBJ2-1; D is perhaps TRBD2 (6 bases). CDR3 length: 20 amino acids. Germline V CDR1 and CDR2: SGHAT, FQNNGV. V was trimmed by 0 bases and J by 8 bases, leaving 29 bases between them.

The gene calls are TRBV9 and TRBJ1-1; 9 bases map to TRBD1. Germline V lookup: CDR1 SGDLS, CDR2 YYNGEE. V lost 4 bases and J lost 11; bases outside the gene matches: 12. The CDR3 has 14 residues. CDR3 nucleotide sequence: TGTGCCAGCAGCTCCGGGACAGGGTTTCATATGGCTTTCTTT. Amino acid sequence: CASSSGTGFHMAFF. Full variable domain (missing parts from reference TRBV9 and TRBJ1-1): DSGVTQTPKHLITATGQRVTLRCSPRSGDLSVYWYQQSLDQGLQFLIQYYNGEERAKGNILERFSAQQFPDLHSELNLSSLELGDSALYFCASSSGTGFHMAFFGQGTRLTVV.

The CDR3 DNA sequence: TGTGCCAGCAGCCCCAACCCCAGCGGGAGTTACAATGAGCAGTTCTTC. Translation: CASSPNPSGSYNEQFF. The chain uses TRBV9 and TRBJ2-1; 8 nucleotides agree with TRBD2. From germline, CDR1 is SGDLS and CDR2 YYNGEE. Trimming took 4 bases from V and 4 from J; bases not matched to a gene: 10. The CDR3 is made up of 16 amino acids.

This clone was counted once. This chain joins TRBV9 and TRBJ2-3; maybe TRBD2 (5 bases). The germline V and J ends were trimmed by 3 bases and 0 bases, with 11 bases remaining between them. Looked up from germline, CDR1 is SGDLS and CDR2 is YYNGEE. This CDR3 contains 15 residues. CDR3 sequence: CASSGESRSTDTQYF. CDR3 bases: TGTGCCAGCAGCGGGGAGTCGCGAAGCACAGATACGCAGTATTTT.